Presented here are 25 T cell receptor beta chains from one specimen sequenced in a study of Ad26.COV2.S vaccination and SARS-CoV-2 variants. The repertoire was sequenced with immunoSEQ multiplex PCR; TCRdb's copy has only in-frame clones and lacks some. The table includes roughly 380,000 clones, 92% detected once. The sample was peripheral blood, taken after recovery from COVID-19. These receptors all come from a human donor who had recovered from COVID-19.

The chain has TRBV19 and TRBJ2-7; D remains unclear. The germline CDR1 and CDR2 sequences are LNHDA and SQIVND (reference sequence). There are 13 residues in the CDR3. Deletions cut 5 bases from V and 2 bases from J, with 10 bases between. The CDR3 DNA follows: TGTGCCAGTAGTCCCGGCCAGACCTACGAGCAGTACTTC. Translation: CASSPGQTYEQYF.

The V call is TRBV9, the J call TRBJ2-1; no definite D call. CDR1 is SGDLS, CDR2 YYNGEE, per germline. This CDR3 has 12 residues. V dropped 0 bases and J dropped 5 bases, with 3 bases sitting between them. The CDR3 nucleotides read TGTGCCAGCAGCGTAGTGAACAATGAGCAGTTCTTC. It specifies CASSVVNNEQFF.

The genes are TRBV5-1 and TRBJ2-1; D may be TRBD2 (6 bases). Trimming took off 4 bases at V and 7 bases at J, with 15 bases between the two ends. The CDR3 loop spans 14 amino acids. CDR1 and CDR2 from the germline V gene are SGHRS and YFSETQ. CDR3 coding DNA: TGCGCCAGCAGCCTGGGGGGAGCGTCGAATGAGCAGTTCTTC. Translation: CASSLGGASNEQFF.

This rearrangement joins TRBV4-2 to TRBJ1-2; D gene ambiguous. V lost 0 bases and J lost 8, with 13 bases in between. The CDR3 spans 14 residues. CDR1 LGHNA and CDR2 YNFKEQ come from the germline V gene. For the CDR3, the DNA is TGTGCCAGCAGCCAAGATAGGAAACTCGGGGGCTACACCTTC. Translation: CASSQDRKLGGYTF.

The chain has TRBV6-2 or TRBV6-3 and TRBJ1-3; D uncertain. The CDR3 runs to 14 residues. With 2 bases removed from V and 2 bases from J, the gap between germline ends came to 7 bases. Germline V gene sequence: CDR1 MNHEY, CDR2 SVGEGT. CDR3 nucleotide sequence: TGTGCCAGCAGTTACGGAGGGCCTGGAAACACCATATATTTT. Translating it yields CASSYGGPGNTIYF.

V is TRBV19 and J is TRBJ1-6; 7 bases align to TRBD1. The CDR3 sequence is 15 residues long. The V gene's germline CDR1 is LNHDA and CDR2 SQIVND (reference sequence). J was trimmed by 10 bases and V by 5 bases; bases with no gene match: 11. Here the CDR3 reads CASSPPTGRHSPLHF. The DNA for the CDR3 is TGTGCCAGTAGTCCCCCGACAGGGAGACACTCACCCCTCCACTTT.

The V call is TRBV3-1 (or the pseudogene TRBV3-2), the J call TRBJ2-3; 8 positions agree with TRBD2. The CDR3 consists of 17 residues. V was pared by 4 bases and J by 4 bases, with 13 bases of the junction left unmatched. Germline CDR1 and CDR2: LGHDT and YNNKEL (reference sequence). DNA of the CDR3: TGTGCCAGCAGCCTCAGTGCGGCTAGCGGGTACTCAGATACGCAGTATTTT. This translates into CASSLSAASGYSDTQYF.

The V call is TRBV10-1, the J call TRBJ2-7, with D unresolved. V lost 0 bases to trimming and J lost 5 bases, with 8 bases between them. Germline CDR1 and CDR2: WNHNN and SYGVQD (reference sequence). The CDR3 is 13 amino acids. CDR3 in DNA: TGCGCCAGCAGTGAGTCGTTGGGCCACGAGCAGTACTTC. Translating gives CASSESLGHEQYF.

The J gene is TRBJ2-7, the V gene TRBV27; D ambiguous. Looked up from germline, CDR1 is MNHEY and CDR2 is SMNVEV (reference sequence). V lost 7 bases and J lost 8, with 18 bases in between. The CDR3 sequence is 13 residues long. The CDR3, as DNA: TGTGCCAGCATACTGACTGCTCCTTATAAGCAGTACTTC. Protein product: CASILTAPYKQYF.

This clone was recorded only once. The rearrangement links TRBV5-1 to TRBJ2-4; D uncertain. CDR3 length: 14 residues. With 0 bases removed from V and 3 bases from J, the gap between germline ends came to 7 bases. Per germline, CDR1 SGHRS and CDR2 YFSETQ. The CDR3: CASSLDIRKNIQYF. CDR3 DNA: TGCGCCAGCAGCTTGGACATCCGCAAAAACATTCAGTACTTC. The complete variable domain, with remaining parts taken from reference TRBV5-1 and TRBJ2-4, reads KAGVTQTPRYLIKTRGQQVTLSCSPISGHRSVSWYQQTPGQGLQFLFEYFSETQRNKGNFPGRFSGRQFSNSRSEMNVSTLELGDSALYLCASSLDIRKNIQYFGAGTRLSVL.

This clone has only one observation. V gene TRBV9 combines with J gene TRBJ2-2, with 11 bases identical to TRBD2. Germline trimming cut 0 bases from V and 5 bases from J; bases unmatched to any gene: 6. Germline CDR1 reads SGDLS; CDR2 reads YYNGEE. This CDR3 has 17 amino acids. The CDR3 protein is CASSVVAGGPGTGELFF. The CDR3 DNA reads TGTGCCAGCAGCGTAGTAGCGGGGGGGCCGGGTACCGGGGAGCTGTTTTTT.

This chain links TRBV15 with TRBJ2-1, with 8 bases aligning to TRBD2. The CDR3 has 17 amino acids. Germline CDR1 and CDR2: LNHNV and YYDKDF (reference sequence). V trimming: 2 bases; J trimming: 9 bases; junction bases outside the gene matches: 15. The CDR3 DNA reads as TGTGCCACCAGCAGATCTTTTCTCGGGGGGGCCGGCGGTGAGCAGTTCTTC. Its translation is CATSRSFLGGAGGEQFF.

The chain has TRBV4-1 and TRBJ1-4; 9 bases line up with TRBD1. Trimming at V came to 4 bases and at J to 4 bases, leaving 7 bases not matched to a gene. There are 16 residues in the CDR3. Germline V gene data show CDR1 as MGHRA and CDR2 as YSYEKL. The CDR3 loop is CASSRTRQGGNEKLFF. CDR3 sequence (DNA): TGCGCCAGCAGCCGGACCCGACAGGGGGGTAATGAAAAACTGTTTTTT.

The chain uses TRBV27 and TRBJ1-5; D not resolved. Germline V gives CDR1 MNHEY, CDR2 SMNVEV (reference sequence). This CDR3 region has 15 residues. Trimming cost V 5 bases and J 0 bases, with 11 bases left between them. CDR3 DNA: TGTGCCAGCAGTGTGAAGTTCTCTAGCAATCAGCCCCAGCATTTT. Translated: CASSVKFSSNQPQHF.

The rearrangement joins TRBV18 to TRBJ1-6; tentatively, D is TRBD1 (6 bases). Germline V CDR1 and CDR2: KGHSH, LQKENI. This CDR3 has 18 amino acids. The ends were cut back, 5 bases at V and 2 bases at J, with 19 bases in the middle. The CDR3 DNA reads as TGTGCCAGCTCATCACATGCTGCCAGGGGACCCTATAATTCACCCCTCCACTTT. Residues: CASSSHAARGPYNSPLHF.

This clone came up a few times. The V and J genes are TRBV6-6 and TRBJ1-4; the D is unclear. Germline values: CDR1 MNHNY, CDR2 SVGAGI (reference sequence). V lost 6 bases to trimming and J lost 0 bases, with 5 bases between them. The CDR3 loop spans 13 amino acids. CDR3 amino acids: CASRIPTNEKLFF. CDR3 nucleotides: TGTGCCAGCAGGATTCCAACTAATGAAAAACTGTTTTTT.

The chain joins TRBV7-9 to TRBJ1-2; no firm D call. Trimming removed 5 bases from V and 0 bases from J, with 13 bases in between. Germline V gives CDR1 SEHNR, CDR2 FQNEAQ (reference sequence). The CDR3 runs 15 residues. CDR3 protein: CASSPPSGTNYGYTF. CDR3 sequence (DNA): TGTGCCAGCAGCCCCCCTTCCGGGACTAACTATGGCTACACCTTC.

The V and J genes are TRBV29-1 and TRBJ1-2; D not certain. The length of the CDR3 is 11 residues. V lost 6 bases and J lost 7, with 12 bases in between. Germline CDR1 SQVTM, CDR2 ANQGSEA. The CDR3 coding sequence is TGCAGCGTCCCATCAGGTACTGGCTACACCTTC. It is translated as CSVPSGTGYTF.

J is TRBJ1-2 and V is TRBV2, with D perhaps TRBD1 (5 bases). The germline CDR1 and CDR2 sequences are SNHLY and FYNNEI. V gave up 2 bases and J gave up 8 bases, with 15 bases separating them. The CDR3 sequence is 14 residues long. The CDR3 sequence: CASSERVGAGGYTF. Written as DNA, the CDR3 is TGTGCCAGCAGTGAACGGGTCGGGGCAGGGGGCTACACCTTC.

This clone was detected only a few times. The chain joins TRBV4-1 to TRBJ2-3; 9 nucleotides line up with TRBD1. V lost 2 bases, J lost 0 bases, and 3 bases stayed unmatched. The germline gives CDR1 MGHRA, CDR2 YSYEKL. This CDR3 has 16 amino acids. The CDR3 region has the DNA TGCGCCAGCAGCCAACGGGACAGGGATAGCACAGATACGCAGTATTTT. This translates into CASSQRDRDSTDTQYF.

This chain joins TRBV6-5 and TRBJ1-2, with 7 positions matching TRBD1. Germline V lookup: CDR1 MNHEY, CDR2 SVGAGI. There are 14 residues in the CDR3. J was trimmed by 10 bases and V by 7 bases; bases with no gene match: 15. CDR3 bases: TGTGCCAGCAACCCCACAGGGGCCGAGGGGTACTACACCTTC. Translation gives CASNPTGAEGYYTF.

This rearrangement joins TRBV18 to TRBJ2-1; the D gene is possibly TRBD1 (6 bases). The length of the CDR3 is 14 residues. Trimming pared 3 bases from V and 9 bases from J, leaving 15 bases between. Germline loops: CDR1 KGHSH, CDR2 LQKENI. This chain's CDR3 is CASSPFSLGGEQFF. The CDR3 DNA reads TGTGCCAGCTCACCGTTTAGTTTAGGGGGTGAGCAGTTCTTC.

In the case of this clone: The identical CDR3 is also encoded by other nucleotide sequences in the sample. The V call is TRBV12-3 or TRBV12-4, the J call TRBJ1-1; no firm D call. This CDR3 region has 13 residues. V was shortened by 2 bases and J by 6 bases, with 10 bases between the two germline ends. The CDR3 is CASSLRVGAEAFF. The CDR3 bases are TGTGCCAGCAGTTTACGTGTGGGAGCTGAAGCTTTCTTT.

There are a few counts of this clone. V and J are TRBV4-1 and TRBJ1-6, with unresolved D. Germline V gene lookup returns CDR1 MGHRA and CDR2 YSYEKL. Deletions cut 0 bases from V and 13 bases from J, with 13 bases between. The CDR3 is made up of 14 amino acids. Written as DNA, the CDR3 is TGCGCCAGCAGCCAAGAGGGCTTTCTAAGTCCCCTCCACTTT. It is translated as CASSQEGFLSPLHF.

The chain joins TRBV10-1 to TRBJ2-2, with D tentatively TRBD1 (6 bases). Looked up from germline, CDR1 is WNHNN and CDR2 is SYGVQD (reference sequence). The CDR3 is 15 residues long. Trimming took 2 bases from V and 6 from J, leaving 13 bases between them. The CDR3 loop reads CASSEARTAAGELFF. The DNA for the CDR3 is TGCGCCAGCAGTGAGGCGAGGACAGCGGCCGGGGAGCTGTTTTTT.